The present entry profiles one T cell receptor (beta chain) with its context. Under the authors' procedure: Roughly 1.8% of 170,000 or so clonotypes matched previously reported viral-epitope-specific VDJdb entries. TCRdb's table, derived via immunoSEQ multiplex PCR, lists solely in-frame clones and lacks some. V and J calls and clone size are those listed in that table; D and trimming were worked out from the DNA. The table has about 6,000 clones, approximately 82% seen once; the top ten hold just over 9.5%. This sample is part of a study of hypomethylating agent response in myelodysplastic syndrome. As for the study in general: TET2 mutation, the most common, occurred in 5 of 11 patients.

CDR3 length: 14 amino acids. Per the germline V gene, CDR1 is LNHDA and CDR2 is SQIVND (reference sequence). V shed 3 bases, J shed 5 bases, and the junction held 5 bases outside the gene matches. Sequencing used bone marrow, obtained before or after starting hypomethylating agent treatment for myelodysplastic syndrome (not recorded which). J is TRBJ1-2 and V is TRBV19, with TRBD1 matching over 8 bases. The receptor's source is a human donor with myelodysplastic syndrome. CDR3 amino acids: CASSIDRGGYGYTF. CDR3 nucleotide sequence: TGTGCCAGTAGTATTGACAGGGGTGGGTATGGCTACACCTTC.